The 30 T cell receptor beta chains presented below share a single source sample, sequenced in a study of blood T cells in healthy people across ages. Then a second PCR, running about 6 to 11 cycles, was carried out with a sample-barcoded 5' primer and a J-beta primer mix. TCRdb fed the 5' RACE reads into MiXCR, producing one record per CDR3 protein. The sample has 650,000 to 900,000 distinct CDR3 sequences; around two thirds are singletons. The sample taken for sequencing was blood. These receptors all come from a man aged 30-40 years in good health.

This clonotype was observed a few times. CDR3 amino acids: CASSQDRRLVGYNEQFF. The CDR3 bases are TGTGCCAGCAGCCAAGATAGAAGACTAGTCGGCTACAATGAGCAGTTCTTC. The rearrangement links TRBV14 to TRBJ2-1, with D possibly being TRBD2 (6 bases). Germline CDR1 SGHDN, CDR2 FVKESK. V lost 0 bases and J lost 3, with 15 bases in between. This CDR3 is built from 17 residues.

This clonotype came up once. V is TRBV20-1 and J is TRBJ2-7; 8 bases fit TRBD1. CDR1 DFQATT and CDR2 SNEGSKA come from the germline V gene (reference sequence). The CDR3 runs 15 residues. The trim removed 5 bases at V and 0 bases at J, leaving 9 bases unmatched. DNA of the CDR3: TGCAGTGCTGAGCCCGGACAGGGCTCCTCCTACGAGCAGTACTTC. Translated, it gives CSAEPGQGSSYEQYF.

The chain employs TRBV6-5 and TRBJ2-6; weak D call: TRBD2 (5 bases). Germline values: CDR1 MNHEY, CDR2 SVGAGI. The CDR3 runs 17 residues. V lost 0 bases, J lost 0 bases, and 9 bases lay in between. CDR3 residues: CASSYSPGNSGANVLTF. The DNA for the CDR3 is TGTGCCAGCAGTTACTCTCCGGGAAACTCTGGGGCCAACGTCCTGACTTTC.

The chain has TRBV3-1 and TRBJ2-5; TRBD1 might be the D (7 bases). This CDR3 has 15 residues. Germline CDR1 and CDR2: LGHDT and YNNKEL (reference sequence). With 4 bases removed from V and 0 bases from J, the gap between germline ends came to 12 bases. The CDR3: CASSRGGTDQETQYF. CDR3 DNA sequence: TGTGCCAGCAGCCGGGGCGGGACAGACCAAGAGACCCAGTACTTC.

The V call is TRBV12-3 or TRBV12-4, the J call TRBJ1-4; D unresolved. The CDR3 has 14 amino acids. V was clipped by 3 bases and J by 7 bases, with 12 bases between them. CDR3 bases: TGTGCCAGCAGTTTCCGGGCGGTCCGTGAAAAACTGTTTTTT. Translation gives CASSFRAVREKLFF.

The chain combines TRBV30 with TRBJ1-6; D unresolved. The CDR3 has 14 amino acids. The V and J ends lost 2 bases and 7 bases respectively, with 12 bases between them. The germline gives CDR1 GTSNPN, CDR2 SVGIG (reference sequence). The CDR3 region has the DNA TGTGCCTGGAGTTTCCGGACGGGGAATTCACCCCTCCACTTT. Protein: CAWSFRTGNSPLHF.

This clonotype was counted only a few times. The J gene is TRBJ2-7, the V gene TRBV28; 7 bases match TRBD2. Germline V gene lookup returns CDR1 MDHEN and CDR2 SYDVKM. Germline trimming cut 4 bases from V and 0 bases from J; bases unmatched to any gene: 6. This CDR3 contains 15 residues. CDR3 amino acids: CASSSPPGGSYEQYF. CDR3 in DNA: TGTGCCAGCAGTTCTCCCCCGGGGGGCTCCTACGAGCAGTACTTC. Filled out from reference TRBV28 and TRBJ2-7, the complete variable domain reads DVKVTQSSRYLVKRTGEKVFLECVQDMDHENMFWYRQDPGLGLRLIYFSYDVKMKEKGDIPEGYSVSREKKERFSLILESASTNQTSMYLCASSSPPGGSYEQYFGPGTRLTVT.

J is TRBJ2-4 and V is TRBV2; 9 bases align to TRBD1. The CDR3 has 16 residues. The germline CDR1 and CDR2 sequences are SNHLY and FYNNEI. V trimming: 6 bases; J trimming: 0 bases; junction bases outside the gene matches: 6. In DNA form, the CDR3 reads TGTGCCAGCAGGCCCGGGACAGGGAGAGCCAAAAACATTCAGTACTTC. Protein: CASRPGTGRAKNIQYF.

The chain joins TRBV10-3 to TRBJ1-1; the D is unclear. The CDR3 spans 13 residues. Germline assignment: CDR1 ENHRY and CDR2 SYGVKD. Trimming shortened V by 4 bases and J by 1 base, and 7 bases separated the two germline ends. The CDR3 bases are TGTGCCATCAGTGTTGGGGAGAACACTGAAGCTTTCTTT. Its protein is CAISVGENTEAFF.

The chain recombines TRBV11-3 with TRBJ2-5; D is unclear. Trimming left V 1 base short and J 2 bases short, with 11 bases between. Germline-derived CDR1 and CDR2 are SGHNT and YENEEA. The CDR3 contains 15 residues. CDR3: CASSLGASEQETQYF. CDR3 nucleotide sequence: TGTGCCAGCAGCTTAGGTGCTTCGGAGCAAGAGACCCAGTACTTC.

The chain combines TRBV29-1 with TRBJ2-3; no clear D. This CDR3 comprises 14 residues. Germline CDR1 and CDR2: SQVTM and ANQGSEA. Trimming shortened V by 7 bases and J by 0 bases, and 14 bases separated the two germline ends. CDR3 nucleotide sequence: TGCAGCGCCCCTCAGGCGTACAGCACAGATACGCAGTATTTT. This encodes CSAPQAYSTDTQYF.

V gene TRBV16 combines with J gene TRBJ1-1; D remains ambiguous. The CDR3 extends over 14 amino acids. Germline assignment: CDR1 KGHSY and CDR2 FQNENV. Trimming took 0 bases from V and 1 from J, leaving 6 bases between them. In DNA, the CDR3 is TGTGCCAGCAGCCAATCACCACAGAACACTGAAGCTTTCTTT. Protein: CASSQSPQNTEAFF.

V gene TRBV6-6 combines with J gene TRBJ2-7; D gene unclear. CDR3 length equals 13 residues. CDR1 is MNHNY, CDR2 SVGAGI, per germline (reference sequence). V was shortened by 8 bases and J by 2 bases, with 13 bases between the two germline ends. CDR3 sequence reads: CASSTTFPYEQYF. The CDR3 coding sequence is TGTGCCAGCTCGACAACGTTTCCCTACGAGCAGTACTTC.

This clonotype was detected a few times. The gene calls are TRBV4-3 and TRBJ2-3; weak D call: TRBD2 (6 bases). The CDR3 has 15 residues. CDR1 and CDR2 from the germline V gene are LGHNA and YSLEER. Deletions cut 1 base from V and 1 base from J, with 9 bases between. CDR3 sequence: CASSQGVAGTDTQYF. For the CDR3, the DNA is TGCGCCAGCAGCCAAGGGGTAGCGGGCACAGATACGCAGTATTTT.

In its sample, this clonotype was seen a few times. V is TRBV27 and J is TRBJ2-5; D not resolved. The V end was cut by 0 bases, the J end by 4 bases, with 6 bases between. CDR1 is MNHEY and CDR2 is SMNVEV in the germline V gene (reference sequence). The CDR3 spans 13 residues. In DNA form, the CDR3 reads TGTGCCAGCAGTTTATCACGGCGAGAGACCCAGTACTTC. This codes for CASSLSRRETQYF.

The chain recombines TRBV4-3 with TRBJ1-1; the D gene is possibly TRBD1 (5 bases). Looked up from germline, CDR1 is LGHNA and CDR2 is YSLEER. Trimming removed 0 bases from V and 0 bases from J, with 8 bases in between. There are 15 residues in the CDR3. The CDR3 spells CASSQDVRVNTEAFF. CDR3 coding DNA: TGCGCCAGCAGCCAAGACGTCAGGGTGAACACTGAAGCTTTCTTT.

About this clonotype: The germline gene is not matched at one end of the junction; a read error may be the cause. The chain couples TRBV7-9 to TRBJ1-6; 9 positions agree with TRBD1. The germline V gene encodes CDR1 SEHNR and CDR2 FQNEAQ (reference sequence). The CDR3 runs 17 residues. The CDR3 DNA reads TGTGCCGGCAGCTTGGGACAGGGACGAAATGATAATTCACCCCTCCACTTT. It is translated as CAGSLGQGRNDNSPLHF.

This chain joins TRBV15 and TRBJ2-1; TRBD1 matches at 9 bases. Near its end, the DNA agrees better with TRBJ2-7, so the J call may be wrong. The length of the CDR3 is 16 residues. Germline V CDR1 and CDR2: LNHNV, YYDKDF (reference sequence). CDR3 in amino acids: CATSSRTGGAYNEQYF. Here the CDR3 DNA reads TGTGCCACCAGCAGCCGTACAGGGGGCGCCTACAATGAGCAGTACTTC.

The rearrangement uses TRBV11-2 and TRBJ1-3; a weak D match, TRBD1 (6 bases). Trimming removed 5 bases at V and 4 bases at J, with 15 bases between. The CDR3 is 15 amino acids. CDR1 is SGHAT and CDR2 is FQNNGV in the germline V gene. The chain's CDR3 is CASSPPGTRGNTIYF. DNA for the CDR3: TGTGCCAGCAGCCCTCCCGGGACACGCGGAAACACCATATATTTT.

The chain recombines TRBV9 with TRBJ1-2, with a tentative D call TRBD1 (5 bases). The CDR3 is 14 residues long. V lost 3 bases, J lost 8 bases, and 17 bases lay in between. Germline V lookup: CDR1 SGDLS, CDR2 YYNGEE. The CDR3 sequence: CASSDTWGSDGYTF. The CDR3 DNA follows: TGTGCCAGCAGCGATACCTGGGGCAGCGACGGCTACACCTTC.

V gene TRBV29-1 combines with J gene TRBJ2-2; no clear D gene. Trimming cost V 3 bases and J 4 bases, with 9 bases left between them. The CDR3 has 13 amino acids. Looked up from germline, CDR1 is SQVTM and CDR2 is ANQGSEA. DNA for the CDR3: TGCAGCGTTGATCCCACGAGCACCGGGGAGCTGTTTTTT. Translating gives CSVDPTSTGELFF.

The gene calls are TRBV28 and TRBJ2-7; 10 bases fit TRBD1. CDR3 size: 14 residues. CDR1 is MDHEN, CDR2 SYDVKM, per germline. V trimming: 6 bases; J trimming: 6 bases; junction bases outside the gene matches: 8. The CDR3 bases are TGTGCCAGCAGAACACCGGGACAGGGGAGCGAGCAGTACTTC. The encoded protein is CASRTPGQGSEQYF.

This clonotype was seen more than once but under ten times. The chain is built from TRBV7-2 and TRBJ2-1; TRBD1 matches 8 bases. Germline CDR1 SGHTA, CDR2 FQGNSA. CDR3 length: 13 residues. J was trimmed by 8 bases and V by 4 bases; bases with no gene match: 4. This CDR3 reads CASSSDRGHEQFF. In DNA, the CDR3 is TGTGCCAGCAGCTCCGACAGGGGCCATGAGCAGTTCTTC.

In nucleotides, the CDR3 is TGTGCCAGCAGCTTAGTGGGCGGGGGGCCGTCCGAGCAGTACTTC. Translated: CASSLVGGGPSEQYF. The chain uses TRBV11-2 and TRBJ2-7; TRBD2 matches 8 bases. CDR3 length equals 15 residues. The J segment lost 6 bases and the V segment lost 1 base, leaving 8 bases of the junction unmatched. The germline CDR1 and CDR2 sequences are SGHAT and FQNNGV.

This clonotype showed up just a few times. The CDR3 sequence: CASILRGVSYTQYF. Here the CDR3 DNA reads TGTGCCAGCATACTCAGGGGGGTCTCTTATACGCAGTATTTT. The rearrangement joins TRBV2 to TRBJ2-3; a weak D match, TRBD1 (7 bases). This CDR3 spans 14 amino acids. Trimming removed 7 bases at V and 7 bases at J, with 18 bases between. The germline gives CDR1 SNHLY, CDR2 FYNNEI.

The chain combines TRBV15 with TRBJ1-2, with D perhaps TRBD1 (5 bases). The CDR3 is 14 amino acids. Trimming stripped 4 bases from V and 1 base from J, with 10 bases between. Germline V gives CDR1 LNHNV, CDR2 YYDKDF (reference sequence). CDR3 region: CATSTTAFNYGYTF. DNA of the CDR3: TGTGCCACCAGCACGACAGCGTTTAACTATGGCTACACCTTC.

The rearrangement uses TRBV27 and TRBJ1-4; maybe TRBD1 (6 bases). V was trimmed by 5 bases and J by 3 bases, leaving 22 bases between them. The CDR3 is made up of 18 amino acids. Germline V gene data show CDR1 as MNHEY and CDR2 as SMNVEV (reference sequence). The CDR3 DNA follows: TGTGCCAGCAGTAAGACTACAGGGTTTATCCTTCCTAATGAAAAACTGTTTTTT. Encoded protein: CASSKTTGFILPNEKLFF.

This clonotype was detected only a few times. One base away lies a much larger clone, so this may be a sequencing read error. The chain links TRBV6-2 or TRBV6-3 to TRBJ2-7; TRBD1 or TRBD2 may be the D gene (5 bases each). V shed 2 bases and J shed 3 bases, with 14 bases lying between them. CDR3 length equals 15 residues. In germline, CDR1 is MNHEY, CDR2 SVGEGT. In DNA form, the CDR3 reads TGTGCCAGCAGTTACGCCGCCGGGACCAACTACGAGCAGTACTTC. This codes for CASSYAAGTNYEQYF.

The chain couples TRBV9 to TRBJ2-7, with 9 bases aligning to TRBD2. The junction had 6 bases not matched to a gene; V was cut back by 3 bases and J by 2 bases. This CDR3 region has 15 residues. CDR1 SGDLS and CDR2 YYNGEE come from the germline V gene. CDR3 bases: TGTGCCAGCAGCGGCGGGGGGGACAGTGCCTACGAGCAGTACTTC. Protein sequence: CASSGGGDSAYEQYF. Supplemented by reference TRBV9 and TRBJ2-7, the full variable domain reads DSGVTQTPKHLITATGQRVTLRCSPRSGDLSVYWYQQSLDQGLQFLIQYYNGEERAKGNILERFSAQQFPDLHSELNLSSLELGDSALYFCASSGGGDSAYEQYFGPGTRLTVT.

This clonotype was detected a few times. The chain combines TRBV7-2 with TRBJ2-7, with D maybe TRBD2 (6 bases). Trimming took off 3 bases at V and 3 bases at J, with 15 bases between the two ends. The CDR3 spans 15 residues. Germline-derived CDR1 and CDR2 are SGHTA and FQGNSA. CDR3 region: CASSLGGGYIYEQYF. The CDR3 DNA reads as TGTGCCAGCAGCTTGGGAGGAGGATACATCTACGAGCAGTACTTC.